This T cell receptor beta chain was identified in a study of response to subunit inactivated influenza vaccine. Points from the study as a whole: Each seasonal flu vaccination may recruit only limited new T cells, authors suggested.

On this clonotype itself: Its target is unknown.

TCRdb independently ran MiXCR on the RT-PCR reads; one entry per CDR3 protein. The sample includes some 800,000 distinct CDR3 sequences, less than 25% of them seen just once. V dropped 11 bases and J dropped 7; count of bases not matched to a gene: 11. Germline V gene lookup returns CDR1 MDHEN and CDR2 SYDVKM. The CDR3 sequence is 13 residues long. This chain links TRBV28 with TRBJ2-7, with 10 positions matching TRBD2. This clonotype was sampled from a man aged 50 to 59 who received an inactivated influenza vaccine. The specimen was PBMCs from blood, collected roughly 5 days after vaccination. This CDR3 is CAVQAGGPSEQYF. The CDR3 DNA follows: TGTGCCGTTCAAGCGGGAGGGCCGAGTGAGCAGTACTTC.